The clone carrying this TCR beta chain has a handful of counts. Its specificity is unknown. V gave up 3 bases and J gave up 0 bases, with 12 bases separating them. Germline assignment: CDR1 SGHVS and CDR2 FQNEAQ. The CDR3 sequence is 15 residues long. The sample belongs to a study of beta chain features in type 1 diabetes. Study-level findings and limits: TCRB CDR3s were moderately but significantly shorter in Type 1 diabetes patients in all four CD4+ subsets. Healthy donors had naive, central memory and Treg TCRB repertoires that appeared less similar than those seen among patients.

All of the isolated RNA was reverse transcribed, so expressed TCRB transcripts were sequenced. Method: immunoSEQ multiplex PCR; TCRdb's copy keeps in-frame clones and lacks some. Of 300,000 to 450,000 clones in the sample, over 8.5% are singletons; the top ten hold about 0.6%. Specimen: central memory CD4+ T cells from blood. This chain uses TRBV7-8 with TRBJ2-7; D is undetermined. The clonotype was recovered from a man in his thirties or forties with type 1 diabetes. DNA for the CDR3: TGTGCCAGCAGCTTGGTGTCTGGGAACTCCTACGAGCAGTACTTC. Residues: CASSLVSGNSYEQYF.